These T cell receptor beta chains were read from a single sample in a study of blood T cell repertoires in COVID-19. Clones were read by immunoSEQ multiplex PCR, and TCRdb kept only the in-frame ones, dropping some. The sample shows more than 200,000 clones, 70% to 90% of them seen only once. Sequencing was performed on peripheral blood. The source is a human donor in a cohort sampled during active COVID-19. CDR3s leave out the opening cysteine and the closing phenylalanine or tryptophan. Each record gives: CDR3 length, V gene, J gene, CDR3 protein.

>14|TRBV14|TRBJ1-5
ASSQGGGAINQPQH
>12|TRBV28|TRBJ2-7
ASSFSAVAGAAY
>16|TRBV4-2|TRBJ2-2
ASSQGTGPLGNTGELF
>12|TRBV18|TRBJ2-7
ASTRPGQAAEQY
>12|TRBV11-1|TRBJ2-3
ASSLAGASDTQY
>12|TRBV28|TRBJ1-4
ASSLQGVNEKLF
>13|TRBV6-5|TRBJ2-7
ASSYPGQGAYEQY
>14|TRBV5-6|TRBJ2-3
ASSLETGLSTDTQY
>11|TRBV6-2/TRBV6-3|TRBJ1-2
ASSYSQGNGYT
>13|TRBV9|TRBJ2-6
ASSPHNSGANVLT
>17|TRBV5-1|TRBJ1-1
ASSLGDRHPRIMNTEAF
>12|TRBV25-1|TRBJ1-6
ASQGQVPNSPLH
>13|TRBV6-4|TRBJ2-3
ASSEGLAGTDTQY
>14|TRBV5-1|TRBJ1-2
ASSPGGGISNYGYT
>13|TRBV9|TRBJ1-1
ASSTWTGLNTEAF
>11|TRBV6-2/TRBV6-3|TRBJ2-7
ASSYARSYEQY
>11|TRBV19|TRBJ1-1
ASSTDRTDEAF
>12|TRBV5-5|TRBJ1-1
ASSLDGAYTEAF
>11|TRBV7-2|TRBJ2-1
ASTGLAANEQF
>14|TRBV25-1|TRBJ1-2
ASSERGTGFNYGYT
>13|TRBV7-2|TRBJ2-6
ASKKWEAGANVLT
>13|TRBV10-3|TRBJ2-2
AISGQGANTGELF
>13|TRBV4-1|TRBJ1-4
ASSPGQGLGEKLF
>12|TRBV27|TRBJ2-5
ASSFLGAGETQY
>13|TRBV7-2|TRBJ2-7
ASSLESGGPQEQY